The present T cell receptor (beta chain) was sequenced within a study of shared clonotypes between healthy human individuals. Broader study findings: Large depth notwithstanding, sorted-subset sequencing proved incomplete by rarefaction. What naive subsets generally showed was a larger estimated richness than memory subsets showed.

With regard to this clone: Its antigen is as yet unknown.

The germline CDR1 and CDR2 sequences are SNHLY and FYNNEI. The CDR3 extends over 13 amino acids. The ends lost 11 bases at V and 2 bases at J; junction bases unmatched: 5. This table comes from immunoSEQ multiplex PCR, and its TCRdb copy is limited to in-frame clones, with some not included. The repertoire holds some 1,400,000 clones, with roughly 96% as singletons. The clonotype originates from a young man in good health. The chain is built from TRBV2 and TRBJ2-2, with 7 bases matching TRBD2. The material sequenced was naive CD4+ T cells sorted from blood. Regarding subset: CD45RA+ positively selected. This CDR3 reads CAGRLANTGELFF. CDR3 nucleotides: TGTGCCGGAAGACTAGCTAACACCGGGGAGCTGTTTTTT.